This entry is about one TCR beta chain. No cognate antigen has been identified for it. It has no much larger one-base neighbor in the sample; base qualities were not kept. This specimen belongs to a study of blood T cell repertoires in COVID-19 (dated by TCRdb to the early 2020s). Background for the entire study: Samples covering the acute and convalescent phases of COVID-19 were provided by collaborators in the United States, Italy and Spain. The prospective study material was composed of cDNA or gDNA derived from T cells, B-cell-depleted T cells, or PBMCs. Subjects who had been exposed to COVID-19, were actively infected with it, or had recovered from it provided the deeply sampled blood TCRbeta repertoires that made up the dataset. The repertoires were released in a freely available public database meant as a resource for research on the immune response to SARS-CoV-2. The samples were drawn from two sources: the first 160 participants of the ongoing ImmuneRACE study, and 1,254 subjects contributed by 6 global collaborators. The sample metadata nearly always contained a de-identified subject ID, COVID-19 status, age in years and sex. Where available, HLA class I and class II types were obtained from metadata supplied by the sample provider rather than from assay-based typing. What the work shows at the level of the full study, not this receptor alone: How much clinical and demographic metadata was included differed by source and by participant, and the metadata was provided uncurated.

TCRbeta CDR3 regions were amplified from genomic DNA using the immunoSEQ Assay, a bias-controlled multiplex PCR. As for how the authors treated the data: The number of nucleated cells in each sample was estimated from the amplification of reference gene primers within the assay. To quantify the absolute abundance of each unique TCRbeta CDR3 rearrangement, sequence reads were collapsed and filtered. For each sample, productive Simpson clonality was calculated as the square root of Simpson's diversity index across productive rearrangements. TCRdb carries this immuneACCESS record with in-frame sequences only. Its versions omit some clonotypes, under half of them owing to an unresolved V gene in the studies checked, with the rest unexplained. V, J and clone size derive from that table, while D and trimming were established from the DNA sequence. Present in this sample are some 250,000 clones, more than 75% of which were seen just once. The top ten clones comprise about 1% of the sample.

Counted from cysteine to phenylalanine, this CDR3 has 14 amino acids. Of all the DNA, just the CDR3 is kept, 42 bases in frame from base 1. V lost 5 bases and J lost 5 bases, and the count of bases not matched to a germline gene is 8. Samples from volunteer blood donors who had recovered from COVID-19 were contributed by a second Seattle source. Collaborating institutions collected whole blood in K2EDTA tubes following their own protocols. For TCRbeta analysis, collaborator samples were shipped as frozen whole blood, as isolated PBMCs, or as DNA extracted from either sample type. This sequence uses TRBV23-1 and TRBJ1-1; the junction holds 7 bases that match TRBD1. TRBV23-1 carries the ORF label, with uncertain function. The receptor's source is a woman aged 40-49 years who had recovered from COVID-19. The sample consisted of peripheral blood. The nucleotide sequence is TGCGCCAGCAGTGCCCAACAGGGGCGGACTGAAGCTTTCTTT. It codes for CASSAQQGRTEAFF.